This T cell receptor (beta chain) was observed in a study of response to subunit inactivated influenza vaccine. TCRdb reprocessed the RT-PCR reads with MiXCR, giving one entry per CDR3 protein. This sample has approximately 200,000 distinct CDR3 sequences; roughly 14% occur once, and the top ten carry approximately 24%. Study results and caveats: Few new T cells, the authors suggested, are recruited by each seasonal influenza vaccination.

This clonotype turned up a few times. Its target is not known. The length of the CDR3 is 17 residues. The germline V gene has CDR1 SGHVS and CDR2 FNYEAQ. Trimming shortened V by 5 bases and J by 1 base, and 19 bases separated the two germline ends. The source of this sequence is a man aged 45-60 years who received an inactivated influenza vaccine. The input for sequencing was CD8+ T cells sorted from PBMCs, taken less than 6 days after vaccination. The rearrangement uses TRBV7-6 and TRBJ2-3, with a tentative D call TRBD2 (5 bases). CDR3 protein: CASSPNPSQRRTDTQYF. CDR3 sequence (DNA): TGTGCCAGCAGCCCTAACCCCAGCCAGCGGCGCACAGATACGCAGTATTTT.